This TCR beta chain was sequenced for a study of molecular identifiers for immune sequencing clone quantification. The authors gated naive CD8 T cells as CD8+CD4-CCR7+CD45RA+ for sorting. Each CDR3 protein gets one entry after TCRdb re-called the PCR reads with MiXCR. The data contain under 800,000 distinct CDR3 sequences, roughly 25% of them singletons. Per the germline V gene, CDR1 is LGHDT and CDR2 is YNNKEL (reference sequence). CDR3 length equals 17 residues. V was clipped by 4 bases and J by 0 bases, with 13 bases between them. This clonotype was recorded at least ten times. Its antigen remains unknown. Broader study findings: Underestimated sizes of highly expanded clones could result from identical TCR molecules that share a barcode.

Source material: naive CD8+ T cells from blood, with Jurkat cell RNA spiked in. The sample's subset: FACS-sorted CD8+CD4-CCR7+CD45RA+ naive T cells. This chain joins TRBV3-1 and TRBJ1-6; no firm D call. This clonotype was sampled from a human donor in good health. Some libraries in this study had Jurkat cell RNA spiked in. CDR3 sequence: CASSPAPPDSYNSPLHF. Here the CDR3 DNA reads TGTGCCAGCAGCCCGGCGCCCCCGGACTCCTATAATTCACCCCTCCACTTT.